These 12 T cell receptor beta chains were sequenced from one sample in a study of glioma-infiltrating T cells. The iRepertoire nested amplicon-rescue multiplex PCR amplified TCR alpha and beta CDR3s from RNA. In TCRdb, the multiplex PCR reads were re-called with MiXCR into one record per CDR3 protein. The sample includes approximately 400,000 distinct CDR3 sequences, roughly two fifths of them seen just once. The sample was glioma tissue, nonneoplastic brain tissue, or PBMCs (not recorded which). Receptors were obtained from a human donor with low-grade glioma or glioblastoma, undergoing nonglioma brain surgery, or in good health (not recorded which).

Notes on this clonotype: An end of the junction does not agree with germline; a read error may underlie this. The chain combines TRBV4-2 with TRBJ2-3; D is undetermined. The germline gives CDR1 LGHNA, CDR2 YNFKEQ. CDR3 length: 13 amino acids. CDR3 region: CASSQNRPDTQCF. DNA for the CDR3: TGTGCCAGCAGCCAGAACCGCCCAGATACGCAGTGTTTT.

This clonotype was recorded at least ten times. The J gene is TRBJ2-1, the V gene TRBV6-1; D is unclear. The V end was cut by 5 bases, the J end by 2 bases, with 7 bases between. This CDR3 is 13 amino acids long. In germline, CDR1 is MNHNS, CDR2 SASEGT. In nucleotides, the CDR3 is TGTGCCAGCAGTTTAACAGCCTACAATGAGCAGTTCTTC. Its protein product is CASSLTAYNEQFF.

This chain connects TRBV20-1 to TRBJ2-1, with 10 bases fitting TRBD2. The CDR3 has 13 residues. Germline V gene data show CDR1 as DFQATT and CDR2 as SNEGSKA (reference sequence). With V trimmed by 3 bases and J by 9 bases, 5 bases remained unmatched. CDR3 in amino acids: CSASPAGGAEQFF. Here the CDR3 DNA reads TGCAGTGCTAGTCCAGCGGGAGGGGCTGAGCAGTTCTTC.

There are a few counts of this clonotype. This sequence joins TRBV20-1 and TRBJ2-1, with TRBD2 matching over 8 bases. V shed 1 base, J shed 1 base, and the junction held 6 bases outside the gene matches. Germline V gene data show CDR1 as DFQATT and CDR2 as SNEGSKA (reference sequence). CDR3 length: 16 residues. In nucleotides, the CDR3 is TGCAGTGCTAGAGTGAGCGGGAGTAGGTCCTACAATGAGCAGTTCTTC. This gives the protein CSARVSGSRSYNEQFF.

This clonotype turned up a few times. The rearrangement joins TRBV20-1 to TRBJ2-2; the D gene is possibly TRBD1 (6 bases). This CDR3 region has 13 residues. The V end was cut by 2 bases, the J end by 6 bases, with 10 bases between. The germline V gene encodes CDR1 DFQATT and CDR2 SNEGSKA (reference sequence). The CDR3 reads CSARFRGSGELFF. The CDR3 nucleotides are TGCAGTGCTAGATTCAGGGGATCCGGGGAGCTGTTTTTT.

J is TRBJ1-1 and V is TRBV3-1; no reliable D call. Trimming pared 4 bases from V and 1 base from J, leaving 10 bases between. CDR3 size: 14 residues. Germline V gene sequence: CDR1 LGHDT, CDR2 YNNKEL (reference sequence). CDR3 sequence reads: CASSRGETNTEAFF. CDR3 nucleotide sequence: TGTGCCAGCAGCCGAGGCGAAACGAACACTGAAGCTTTCTTT.

The chain uses TRBV7-8 and TRBJ2-2; 9 bases line up with TRBD1. The V gene end was trimmed by 0 bases and the J gene end by 4 bases; junction bases not matched to a gene: 6. The germline gives CDR1 SGHVS, CDR2 FQNEAQ. This CDR3 contains 17 residues. The CDR3 DNA follows: TGTGCCAGCAGCTTAGCACCGGGACAGGGATCCACCGGGGAGCTGTTTTTT. Translation: CASSLAPGQGSTGELFF.

This clonotype was seen more than once but under ten times. The chain is built from TRBV28 and TRBJ1-6; D gene uncertain. CDR1 is MDHEN and CDR2 is SYDVKM in the germline V gene. Deletions cut 3 bases from V and 0 bases from J, with 6 bases between. There are 15 residues in the CDR3. CDR3 nucleotide sequence: TGTGCCAGCAGTTTTAAGTACTCCTATAATTCACCCCTCCACTTT. Its translation is CASSFKYSYNSPLHF. Based on the CDR3 plus reference TRBV28 and TRBJ1-6, the full variable domain is DVKVTQSSRYLVKRTGEKVFLECVQDMDHENMFWYRQDPGLGLRLIYFSYDVKMKEKGDIPEGYSVSREKKERFSLILESASTNQTSMYLCASSFKYSYNSPLHFGNGTRLTVT.

Comments on this clonotype: An end of the junction differs from the germline gene, which may be a read error. This chain connects TRBV5-4 to TRBJ2-1; 9 nucleotides match TRBD2. Germline assignment: CDR1 SGHNT and CDR2 YYREEE (reference sequence). CDR3 length: 16 amino acids. Here the CDR3 DNA reads TGCGCCAGCAGCCAATACGGAGGACTAGCGTACAATGAGCAGTTCTTC. Encoded protein: CASSQYGGLAYNEQFF.

Turning to this clonotype: One junction end disagrees with the germline gene, perhaps due to a read error. The CDR3: CVSSLNRGPAYEQYF. The DNA of the CDR3 is TGTGTCAGCAGTCTAAACAGGGGGCCCGCCTACGAGCAGTACTTC. The chain carries TRBV27 and TRBJ2-7, with TRBD1 identical over 9 bases. CDR3 length equals 15 residues. CDR1 and CDR2 (germline): MNHEY, SMNVEV (reference sequence).

This clonotype was observed a handful of times. The rearrangement joins TRBV6-6 to TRBJ2-3; maybe TRBD1 (5 bases). The V gene's germline CDR1 is MNHNY and CDR2 SVGAGI (reference sequence). Trimming shortened V by 4 bases and J by 0 bases, and 14 bases separated the two germline ends. This CDR3 has 16 amino acids. For the CDR3, the DNA is TGTGCCAGCAGTTTACCCGGCAGGGCTAGCACAGATACGCAGTATTTT. This codes for CASSLPGRASTDTQYF.

There are many counts of this clonotype. The chain recombines TRBV6-2 or TRBV6-3 with TRBJ1-1; tentatively, D is TRBD1 (5 bases). There are 14 residues in the CDR3. Germline loops: CDR1 MNHEY, CDR2 SVGEGT. The ends were cut back, 2 bases at V and 5 bases at J, with 12 bases in the middle. The CDR3: CASSYIEGRTEAFF. For the CDR3, the DNA is TGTGCCAGCAGTTACATAGAGGGGAGGACTGAAGCTTTCTTT.